Below, 10 T cell receptor beta chains from the same sample are listed, as sequenced in a study of OX40 agonist ivuxolimab in advanced cancers. Some clones are missing from TCRdb's copy, which holds only in-frame ones; the method was immunoSEQ multiplex PCR. This sample has approximately 90,000 clones, with nearly 90% found just once. The material was CD4+ or CD8+ T cells sorted from blood, obtained in a trial of the OX40 agonist ivuxolimab. The receptors shown here come from an adult with an advanced solid tumor such as melanoma, head and neck, liver or kidney cancer.

The genes are TRBV27 and TRBJ2-3, with D tentatively TRBD1 (5 bases). This CDR3 is built from 17 residues. Trimming shortened V by 3 bases and J by 0 bases, and 16 bases separated the two germline ends. Per germline, CDR1 MNHEY and CDR2 SMNVEV (reference sequence). CDR3 sequence: CASSFRSRQTSTDTQYF. In DNA, the CDR3 is TGTGCCAGCAGTTTCCGATCCCGACAGACTAGCACAGATACGCAGTATTTT.

The chain uses TRBV6-5 and TRBJ2-7, with D maybe TRBD2 (6 bases). Looked up from germline, CDR1 is MNHEY and CDR2 is SVGAGI. This CDR3 spans 15 amino acids. The germline V and J ends were trimmed by 0 bases and 2 bases, with 11 bases remaining between them. The CDR3 region has the DNA TGTGCCAGCAGTTACTCGACTGGGGGGACCTACGAGCAGTACTTC. Residues: CASSYSTGGTYEQYF.

The chain couples TRBV10-3 to TRBJ2-7; perhaps TRBD1 as D (6 bases). Germline V gene lookup returns CDR1 ENHRY and CDR2 SYGVKD. The V end lost 11 bases, the J end lost 0 bases, and 11 bases lay between the germline ends. The CDR3 contains 12 residues. DNA of the CDR3: TGTGCCTCCAGGGGTGGCTCCTACGAGCAGTACTTC. It specifies CASRGGSYEQYF.

Turning to this clone: One end of the junction fails to match germline, which may point to a read error. The gene calls are TRBV7-9 and TRBJ1-2, with D possibly TRBD1 on 5 matching bases. The CDR3 consists of 17 residues. The germline V gene encodes CDR1 SEHNR and CDR2 FQNEAQ (reference sequence). The CDR3 spells CASSQDLTRQQYYGYTF. CDR3 nucleotides: TGCGCCAGCAGCCAAGATCTGACTCGACAGCAGTACTATGGCTACACCTTC.

The chain is built from TRBV5-1 and TRBJ2-4, with 11 bases that match TRBD1. CDR3 length equals 17 residues. The germline gives CDR1 SGHRS, CDR2 YFSETQ. The trim removed 4 bases at V and 1 base at J, leaving 7 bases unmatched. DNA for the CDR3: TGCGCCAGCAGCACGCATGGGACAGGGGGTGCCAAAAACATTCAGTACTTC. This translates into CASSTHGTGGAKNIQYF. The full variable domain, completed using reference TRBV5-1 and TRBJ2-4, is KAGVTQTPRYLIKTRGQQVTLSCSPISGHRSVSWYQQTPGQGLQFLFEYFSETQRNKGNFPGRFSGRQFSNSRSEMNVSTLELGDSALYLCASSTHGTGGAKNIQYFGAGTRLSVL.

This chain uses TRBV11-3 with TRBJ2-2; possibly TRBD2 for D (6 bases). CDR1 and CDR2 (germline): SGHNT, YENEEA. This CDR3 has 15 amino acids. With 4 bases removed from V and 0 bases from J, the gap between germline ends came to 9 bases. The CDR3 region is CASSSGTSNTGELFF. In nucleotides, the CDR3 is TGTGCCAGCAGCTCAGGGACTTCGAACACCGGGGAGCTGTTTTTT.

This clone was seen more than once but under ten times. The gene calls are TRBV19 and TRBJ2-6, with D unclear. V shed 3 bases and J shed 3 bases, with 12 bases lying between them. CDR1 is LNHDA, CDR2 SQIVND, per germline (reference sequence). There are 16 residues in the CDR3. CDR3 nucleotides: TGTGCCAGTAGTATTAATCGGTTAAATGGGGCCAACGTCCTGACTTTC. This encodes CASSINRLNGANVLTF.

This chain's CDR3 is CATSRDKFQRGPTDTQYF. The CDR3 bases are TGTGCCACCAGCAGAGATAAATTCCAAAGGGGCCCCACAGATACGCAGTATTTT. The chain uses TRBV15 and TRBJ2-3, with D maybe TRBD1 (5 bases). The CDR3 runs to 18 residues. The V and J ends lost 0 bases and 2 bases respectively, with 18 bases between them. Germline V gene lookup returns CDR1 LNHNV and CDR2 YYDKDF (reference sequence).

V gene TRBV14 combines with J gene TRBJ2-1; D is ambiguous. V lost 0 bases, J lost 4 bases, and 4 bases lay in between. Germline values: CDR1 SGHDN, CDR2 FVKESK. This CDR3 is built from 13 residues. The CDR3 nucleotides are TGTGCCAGCAGCCAAGATAATTACAATGAGCAGTTCTTC. Its translation: CASSQDNYNEQFF.

In its sample, this clone was seen a few times. CDR3 in DNA: TGCGCCAGCAGCCAAGATCGTCGGTATCAGCCCCAGCATTTT. Translated: CASSQDRRYQPQHF. V gene TRBV4-1 combines with J gene TRBJ1-5; D remains ambiguous. The CDR3 spans 14 residues. Germline V gene data show CDR1 as MGHRA and CDR2 as YSYEKL. Trimming removed 0 bases at V and 5 bases at J, with 8 bases between.